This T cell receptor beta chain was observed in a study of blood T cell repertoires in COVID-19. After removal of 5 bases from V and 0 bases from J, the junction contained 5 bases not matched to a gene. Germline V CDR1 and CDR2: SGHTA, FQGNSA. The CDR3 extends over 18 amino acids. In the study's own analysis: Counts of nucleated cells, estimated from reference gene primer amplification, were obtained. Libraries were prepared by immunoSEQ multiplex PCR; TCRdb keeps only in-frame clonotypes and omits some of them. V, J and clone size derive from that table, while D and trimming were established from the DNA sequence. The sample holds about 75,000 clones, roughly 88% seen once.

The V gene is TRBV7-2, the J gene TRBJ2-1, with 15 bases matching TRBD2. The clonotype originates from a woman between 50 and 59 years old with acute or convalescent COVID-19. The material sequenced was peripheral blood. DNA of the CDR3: TGTGCCAGCAGCCCCTGGGGACTAGCGGGGGGCTCCTACAATGAGCAGTTCTTC. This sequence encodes CASSPWGLAGGSYNEQFF.